The source of this T cell receptor (beta chain) is a study of cytomegalovirus exposure and HLA in healthy donors. Findings and limits, study-wide: Listed as cytomegalovirus-associated were over 150 TCR beta chains. Most of the TCR beta V segments (in an earlier analysis) were productive either about 90% or about 30% of the time.

The PCR had 60 Vbeta and 13 Jbeta primers. Clones were read by immunoSEQ multiplex PCR, and TCRdb kept only the in-frame ones, dropping some. This table has some 170,000 clones, 75% to 85% appearing once. About this clone itself: What it binds is unknown.

The CDR3 spans 13 residues. Trimming shortened V by 4 bases and J by 7 bases, and 13 bases separated the two germline ends. Germline V gene lookup returns CDR1 ENHRY and CDR2 SYGVKD. V usage is TRBV10-3 and J usage is TRBJ1-1; D not certain. The source material was PBMCs. The TCR sequence derives from a man aged 45-60 years in good health and CMV-seropositive. The CDR3 loop reads CAISGGQNDEAFF. CDR3 bases: TGTGCCATCAGTGGTGGCCAGAATGATGAAGCTTTCTTT.